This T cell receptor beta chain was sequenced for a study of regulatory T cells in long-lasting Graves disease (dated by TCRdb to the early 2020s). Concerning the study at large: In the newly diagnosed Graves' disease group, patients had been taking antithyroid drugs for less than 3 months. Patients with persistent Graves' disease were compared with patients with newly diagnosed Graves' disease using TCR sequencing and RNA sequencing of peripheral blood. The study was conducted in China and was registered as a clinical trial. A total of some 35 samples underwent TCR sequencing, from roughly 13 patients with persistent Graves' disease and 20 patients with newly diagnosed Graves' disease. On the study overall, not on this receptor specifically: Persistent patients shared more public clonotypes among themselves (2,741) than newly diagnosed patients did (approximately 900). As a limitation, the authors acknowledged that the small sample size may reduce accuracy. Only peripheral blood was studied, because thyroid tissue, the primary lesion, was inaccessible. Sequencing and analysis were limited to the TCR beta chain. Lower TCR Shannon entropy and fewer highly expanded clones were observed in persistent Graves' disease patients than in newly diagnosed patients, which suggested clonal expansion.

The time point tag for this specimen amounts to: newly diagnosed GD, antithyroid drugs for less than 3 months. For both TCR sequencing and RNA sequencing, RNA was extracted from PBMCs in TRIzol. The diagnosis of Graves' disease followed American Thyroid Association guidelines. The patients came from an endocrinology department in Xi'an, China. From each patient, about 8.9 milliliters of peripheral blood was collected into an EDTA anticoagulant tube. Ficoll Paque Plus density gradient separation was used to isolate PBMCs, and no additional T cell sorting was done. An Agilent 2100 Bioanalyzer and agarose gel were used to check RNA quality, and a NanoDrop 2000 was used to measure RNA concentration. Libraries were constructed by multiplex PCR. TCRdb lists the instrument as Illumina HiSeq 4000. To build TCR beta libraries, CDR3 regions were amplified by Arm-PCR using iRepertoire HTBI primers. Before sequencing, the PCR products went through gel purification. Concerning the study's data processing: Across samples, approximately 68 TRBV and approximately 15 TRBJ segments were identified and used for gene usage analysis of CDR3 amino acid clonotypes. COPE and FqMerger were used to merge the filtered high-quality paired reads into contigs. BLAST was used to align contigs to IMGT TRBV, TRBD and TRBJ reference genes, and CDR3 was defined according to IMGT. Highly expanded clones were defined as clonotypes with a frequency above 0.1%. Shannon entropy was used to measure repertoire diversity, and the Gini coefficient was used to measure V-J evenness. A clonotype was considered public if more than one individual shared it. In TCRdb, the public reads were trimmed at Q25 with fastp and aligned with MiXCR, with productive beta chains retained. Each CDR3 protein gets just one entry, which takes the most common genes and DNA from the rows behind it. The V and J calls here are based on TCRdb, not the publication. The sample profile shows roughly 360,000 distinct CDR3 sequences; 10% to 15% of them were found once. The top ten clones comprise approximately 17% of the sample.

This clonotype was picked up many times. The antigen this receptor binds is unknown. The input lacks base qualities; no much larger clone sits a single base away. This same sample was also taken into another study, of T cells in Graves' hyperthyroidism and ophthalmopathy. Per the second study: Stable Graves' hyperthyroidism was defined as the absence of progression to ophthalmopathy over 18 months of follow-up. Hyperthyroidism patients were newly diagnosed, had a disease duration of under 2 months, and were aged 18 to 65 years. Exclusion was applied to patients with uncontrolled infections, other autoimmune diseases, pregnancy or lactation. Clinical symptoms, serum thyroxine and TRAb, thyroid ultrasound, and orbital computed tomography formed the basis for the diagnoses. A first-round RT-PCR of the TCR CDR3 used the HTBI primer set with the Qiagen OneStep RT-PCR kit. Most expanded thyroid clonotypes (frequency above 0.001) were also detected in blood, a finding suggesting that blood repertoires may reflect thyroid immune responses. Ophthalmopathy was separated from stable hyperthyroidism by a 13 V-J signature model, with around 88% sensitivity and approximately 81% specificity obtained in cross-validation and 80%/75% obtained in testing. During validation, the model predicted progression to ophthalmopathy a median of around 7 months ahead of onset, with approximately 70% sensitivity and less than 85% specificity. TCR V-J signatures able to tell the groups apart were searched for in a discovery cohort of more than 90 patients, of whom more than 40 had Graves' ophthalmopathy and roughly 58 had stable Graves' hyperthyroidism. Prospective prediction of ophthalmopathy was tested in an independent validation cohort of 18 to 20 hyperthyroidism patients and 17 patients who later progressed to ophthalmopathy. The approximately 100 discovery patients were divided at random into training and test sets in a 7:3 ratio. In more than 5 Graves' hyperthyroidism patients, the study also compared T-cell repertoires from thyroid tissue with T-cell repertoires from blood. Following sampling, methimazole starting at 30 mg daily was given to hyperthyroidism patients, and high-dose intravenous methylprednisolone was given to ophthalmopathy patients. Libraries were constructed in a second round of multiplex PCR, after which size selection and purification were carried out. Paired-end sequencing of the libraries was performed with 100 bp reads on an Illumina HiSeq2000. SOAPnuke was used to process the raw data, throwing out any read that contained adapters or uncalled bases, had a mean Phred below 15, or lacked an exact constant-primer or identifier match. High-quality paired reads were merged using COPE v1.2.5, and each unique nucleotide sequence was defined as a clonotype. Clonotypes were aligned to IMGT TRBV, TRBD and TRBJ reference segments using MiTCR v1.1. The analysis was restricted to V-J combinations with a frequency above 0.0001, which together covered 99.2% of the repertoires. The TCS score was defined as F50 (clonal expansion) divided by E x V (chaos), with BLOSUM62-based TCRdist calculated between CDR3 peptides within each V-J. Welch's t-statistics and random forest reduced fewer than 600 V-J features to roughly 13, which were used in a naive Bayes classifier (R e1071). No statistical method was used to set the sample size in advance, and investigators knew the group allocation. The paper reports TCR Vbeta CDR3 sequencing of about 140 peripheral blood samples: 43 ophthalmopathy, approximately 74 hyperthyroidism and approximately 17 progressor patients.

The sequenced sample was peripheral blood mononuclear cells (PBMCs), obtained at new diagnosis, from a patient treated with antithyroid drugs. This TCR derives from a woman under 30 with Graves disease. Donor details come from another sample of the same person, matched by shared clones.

The nucleotides are TGTGCCACCAGTGCTCCGGGACTAGCGGGAGGCACAGATACGCAGTATTTT. It specifies CATSAPGLAGGTDTQYF. This chain is built from TRBV24-1 and TRBJ2-3; the central 14 bases match TRBD2. At the junction V is shortened by 5 bases and J by 1 base; bases outside the gene matches: 4. CDR1 is given as KGHDR and CDR2 as SFDVKD, both from the germline V gene. Including the terminal cysteine and phenylalanine, the CDR3 comprises 17 residues. CDR3 DNA is the only sequence kept; it has 51 bases, read in frame from the first base.